This T cell receptor beta chain was identified during a study of beta chain features in type 1 diabetes. Findings and limits, study-wide: Significant though moderate, a shortening of TCRB CDR3s appeared in all four CD4+ subsets of Type 1 diabetes patients. No resolution was reached here on whether HLA type influences TCRB rearrangement.

The study reverse transcribed the entire isolated RNA, so it sequenced expressed TCRB transcripts. This table comes from immunoSEQ multiplex PCR, and its TCRdb copy is limited to in-frame clones, with some not included. The sample has roughly 340,000 clones; about 12% are singletons. CDR1 is ENHRY, CDR2 SYGVKD, per germline. CDR3 length: 12 amino acids. With 8 bases removed from V and 3 bases from J, the gap between germline ends came to 10 bases. Note on this clone: Its antigen is still unknown.

CD4+ naive, central memory, regulatory and stem cell-like memory subsets were isolated by sorting on CD45RO/CCR7/CD25/CD127/CD95/CD27. Every sorted population was more than 95% pure. The clonotype originates from a woman aged 18-29 years with type 1 diabetes. The sample was naive CD4+ T cells from blood. The gene calls are TRBV10-3 and TRBJ1-2; D is perhaps TRBD1 (5 bases). CDR3 bases: TGTGCCATCGCCAGGGAATACTATGGCTACACCTTC. Amino acid sequence: CAIAREYYGYTF.